This passage covers 21 T cell receptor beta chains from one sample sequenced in a study of T cells after yellow fever vaccination (dated by TCRdb to between 2018 and 2021). The library was built by means of 5' RACE. The instrument given in TCRdb is Illumina HiSeq 2500. TCRdb passed the public sequencing reads through fastp at Q25 and MiXCR, retaining productive beta sequences. Records with the same CDR3 protein are collapsed into one entry carrying the most frequent genes and DNA. For this sample there are hundreds of thousands of distinct CDR3 sequences; roughly 14% appear just once. Clones ranked in the top ten supply 11% to 15% of the sample. The treatment or condition label of this sample denotes: live attenuated yellow fever vaccine strain. Sample: PBMCs, taken on the day of the yellow fever booster vaccination. These receptors were obtained from a young man who received the YFV17D yellow fever vaccine.

The table lists this clonotype with a few counts. J is TRBJ2-1 and V is TRBV4-3; 11 positions match TRBD2. V shed 0 bases and J 5 bases; nucleotides not matched to a gene: 6. The CDR3 has 17 amino acids. The germline gives CDR1 LGHNA, CDR2 YSLEER. The CDR3 reads CASSQDWRLAGNNEQFF. The DNA for the CDR3 is TGCGCCAGCAGCCAAGATTGGAGACTAGCGGGAAACAATGAGCAGTTCTTC.

The sample holds a few counts of this clonotype. The V and J genes are TRBV5-4 and TRBJ2-5, with D perhaps matching TRBD2 (6 bases). The CDR3 has 14 amino acids. Trimming removed 6 bases at V and 1 base at J, with 13 bases between. Germline CDR1 reads SGHNT; CDR2 reads YYREEE (reference sequence). The CDR3 here is CASTLGTLQETQYF. The CDR3 nucleotides read TGTGCCAGCACCCTGGGGACTCTCCAAGAGACCCAGTACTTC. Looking up the rest from reference TRBV5-4 and TRBJ2-5 gives the full variable domain: ETGVTQSPTHLIKTRGQQVTLRCSSQSGHNTVSWYQQALGQGPQFIFQYYREEENGRGNFPPRFSGLQFPNYSSELNVNALELDDSALYLCASTLGTLQETQYFGPGTRLLVL.

The sample holds a few counts of this clonotype. The chain employs TRBV5-1 and TRBJ2-1; possible D gene TRBD2, 5 bases. The V gene lost 3 bases and the J gene lost 5 bases, with 9 bases spanning the gap. The CDR3 is made up of 13 amino acids. Germline CDR1 reads SGHRS; CDR2 reads YFSETQ. In nucleotides, the CDR3 is TGCGCCAGCAGCTCCGGACTCCACAATGAGCAGTTCTTC. Encoded protein: CASSSGLHNEQFF.

This clonotype has a handful of counts. CDR3 coding DNA: TGTGCCAGCAGCCTCACCGGAGCGGGAGGTTCCACAGATACGCAGTATTTT. This translates into CASSLTGAGGSTDTQYF. The chain couples TRBV9 to TRBJ2-3, with 9 bases lining up with TRBD2. The V segment lost 4 bases and the J segment 2 bases; nucleotides outside the gene matches: 11. Germline V gene lookup returns CDR1 SGDLS and CDR2 YYNGEE. This CDR3 has 17 residues.

V is TRBV20-1 and J is TRBJ2-7; 9 nucleotides align to TRBD1. The CDR3 has 14 residues. Germline V gene lookup returns CDR1 DFQATT and CDR2 SNEGSKA (reference sequence). Unmatched junction bases numbered 5, after V lost 3 bases and J lost 2 bases. The chain's CDR3 is CSARGTGITYEQYF. In DNA form, the CDR3 reads TGCAGTGCTAGGGGGACAGGGATAACCTACGAGCAGTACTTC.

The CDR3 bases are TGTGCCAGCAGCGTAGGGGGGGCTTGGGTAAAAGATACGCAGTATTTT. The encoded protein is CASSVGGAWVKDTQYF. This chain connects TRBV9 to TRBJ2-3; D may be TRBD1 or TRBD2 (6 bases each). Germline V lookup: CDR1 SGDLS, CDR2 YYNGEE. This CDR3 is 16 amino acids long. V lost 0 bases and J 5 bases, leaving 16 bases between the germline ends. The full variable domain, in which reference TRBV9 and TRBJ2-3 provide the parts outside the CDR3, is DSGVTQTPKHLITATGQRVTLRCSPRSGDLSVYWYQQSLDQGLQFLIQYYNGEERAKGNILERFSAQQFPDLHSELNLSSLELGDSALYFCASSVGGAWVKDTQYFGPGTRLTVL.

The chain employs TRBV20-1 and TRBJ2-3; 8 bases match TRBD2. With V trimmed by 1 base and J by 6 bases, 9 bases remained unmatched. Germline CDR1 DFQATT, CDR2 SNEGSKA (reference sequence). CDR3 length: 15 residues. The CDR3 spells CSARGGSGRLDTQYF. In DNA, the CDR3 is TGCAGTGCTAGAGGCGGCAGCGGGAGACTCGATACGCAGTATTTT.

The chain links TRBV3-1 to TRBJ1-2; D is undetermined. The CDR3 is 13 amino acids. Germline CDR1 is LGHDT and CDR2 is YNNKEL (reference sequence). Trimming shortened V by 3 bases and J by 4 bases, and 9 bases separated the two germline ends. The CDR3 reads CASSHDWTYGYTF. The CDR3, as DNA: TGTGCCAGCAGCCACGACTGGACCTATGGCTACACCTTC.

This clonotype was counted only a few times. The genes are TRBV1 and TRBJ2-3; the tabulated D call, TRBD2, remains unverified against the DNA. TRBV1 is a recognized pseudogene. This CDR3 is built from 17 residues. In DNA form, the CDR3 reads TGCACCAGCAGACGAGGGACTAGCGGGAGGGCCTTAGATACGCAGTATTTT. Translated, it gives CTSRRGTSGRALDTQYF.

This clonotype was observed a handful of times. This chain connects TRBV30 to TRBJ1-1, with D maybe TRBD1 (5 bases). CDR3 size: 13 residues. V was pared by 0 bases and J by 0 bases, with 5 bases between. Germline V CDR1 and CDR2: GTSNPN, SVGIG (reference sequence). The CDR3 DNA follows: TGTGCCTGGAGTGTACAGGTGAACACTGAAGCTTTCTTT. Translating it yields CAWSVQVNTEAFF.

This sequence joins TRBV11-3 and TRBJ2-3; 10 bases line up with TRBD1. With V trimmed by 4 bases and J by 5 bases, 3 bases remained unmatched. The CDR3 runs 14 residues. Germline CDR1 and CDR2: SGHNT and YENEEA. The CDR3 coding sequence is TGTGCCAGCAGCTCGACAGGGGGCATAGATACGCAGTATTTT. Its translation is CASSSTGGIDTQYF.

As concerns this clonotype: The junction differs from germline at one of its ends, possibly a read error. The genes are TRBV7-9 and TRBJ2-5, with D possibly matching TRBD2 (5 bases). The CDR3 is 11 residues long. Germline V gives CDR1 SEHNR, CDR2 FQNEAQ (reference sequence). In DNA, the CDR3 is TGTGCCAGCAGCTTAGCTAGCGCGAAACTCTTC. Amino acid sequence: CASSLASAKLF.

This rearrangement joins TRBV30 to TRBJ2-3; 9 bases agree with TRBD1. CDR1 and CDR2 from the germline V gene are GTSNPN and SVGIG (reference sequence). This CDR3 contains 14 residues. The ends lost 5 bases at V and 0 bases at J; junction bases unmatched: 3. The CDR3 DNA sequence: TGTGCCTGGGGACAGGGGCTTAGCACAGATACGCAGTATTTT. Translation: CAWGQGLSTDTQYF.

The chain has TRBV20-1 and TRBJ1-2; D unresolved. Germline V gene lookup returns CDR1 DFQATT and CDR2 SNEGSKA (reference sequence). The CDR3 runs 12 residues. V dropped 2 bases and J dropped 4 bases, with 8 bases sitting between them. CDR3 in DNA: TGCAGTGCTAGATTGACGGTCTATGGCTACACCTTC. Translation: CSARLTVYGYTF.

This clonotype was seen repeatedly, ten times or more. J is TRBJ1-2 and V is TRBV20-1, with 11 nucleotides matching TRBD1. The J segment lost 4 bases and the V segment lost 5 bases, leaving 18 bases of the junction unmatched. The CDR3 runs 18 residues. Germline CDR1 and CDR2: DFQATT and SNEGSKA (reference sequence). The CDR3 loop is CSAPLRPGQGAEGYGYTF. The CDR3 bases are TGCAGTGCTCCTCTCCGCCCCGGACAGGGGGCGGAGGGCTATGGCTACACCTTC.

The chain uses TRBV11-1 and TRBJ2-5; D remains unclear. The CDR3 runs 14 residues. V lost 2 bases and J lost 4, with 11 bases in between. CDR1 is SGHAT and CDR2 is FQDESV in the germline V gene (reference sequence). CDR3 sequence reads: CASSLQAGRETQYF. CDR3 nucleotides: TGTGCCAGCAGCTTACAGGCAGGAAGAGAGACCCAGTACTTC.

This chain links TRBV11-2 with TRBJ2-7; possibly TRBD1 for D (5 bases). There are 14 residues in the CDR3. V was cut by 8 bases and J by 2 bases, with 16 bases left in between. From germline, CDR1 is SGHAT and CDR2 FQNNGV. DNA of the CDR3: TGTGCCAGCTTCCCCTCGCAGGGCCCCTACGAGCAGTACTTC. This codes for CASFPSQGPYEQYF.

A few counts support this clonotype. This chain uses TRBV4-3 with TRBJ2-3; TRBD2 matches 10 bases. The V gene's germline CDR1 is LGHNA and CDR2 YSLEER. Trimming cost V 0 bases and J 4 bases; bases outside gene matches: 4. CDR3 length: 16 residues. This CDR3 is CASSQDLAGVSDTQYF. The CDR3 nucleotides read TGCGCCAGCAGCCAAGATCTAGCGGGAGTTTCAGATACGCAGTATTTT.

This clonotype has a count of ten or more. This chain joins TRBV11-3 and TRBJ2-3, with D perhaps TRBD2 (7 bases). Trimming removed 5 bases from V and 2 bases from J, with 14 bases in between. The CDR3 has 15 amino acids. Germline CDR1 reads SGHNT; CDR2 reads YENEEA. CDR3 protein: CASSRTGGYTDTQYF. The DNA for the CDR3 is TGTGCCAGCAGCCGCACGGGGGGCTACACAGATACGCAGTATTTT.

This clonotype was picked up many times. J is TRBJ2-2 and V is TRBV5-5; possibly TRBD1 for D (6 bases). Germline V gives CDR1 SGHKS, CDR2 YYEKEE (reference sequence). The CDR3 is 16 amino acids. V dropped 1 base and J dropped 4 bases, with 14 bases sitting between them. CDR3 DNA: TGTGCCAGCAGCTTGATCAGGGGACGAGGCACCGGGGAGCTGTTTTTT. Translated, it gives CASSLIRGRGTGELFF. Variable domain in full (rest from reference TRBV5-5 and TRBJ2-2): DAGVTQSPTHLIKTRGQQVTLRCSPISGHKSVSWYQQVLGQGPQFIFQYYEKEERGRGNFPDRFSARQFPNYSSELNVNALLLGDSALYLCASSLIRGRGTGELFFGEGSRLTVL.

This chain joins TRBV7-9 and TRBJ2-5, with 7 bases that match TRBD1. CDR3 length equals 16 residues. J was trimmed by 1 base and V by 8 bases; bases with no gene match: 13. The germline gives CDR1 SEHNR, CDR2 FQNEAQ (reference sequence). The CDR3: CASLPVGQAGQETQYF. CDR3 sequence (DNA): TGTGCCAGCCTTCCGGTAGGACAGGCGGGCCAAGAGACCCAGTACTTC.